The clone carrying this T cell receptor beta chain was observed a handful of times. The PCR ran on 60 Vbeta and 13 Jbeta primers. Profiling relied on immunoSEQ multiplex PCR, and the TCRdb table lists in-frame clones only, not all of them. The sample consists of approximately 200,000 clones, approximately 85% of them appearing once. The sample originates from a study of cytomegalovirus exposure and HLA in healthy donors. This CDR3 has 16 residues. Germline V gene data show CDR1 as SGHRS and CDR2 as YFSETQ. Trimming at V came to 2 bases and at J to 5 bases, leaving 12 bases not matched to a gene. This clonotype was obtained from a woman aged 50 to 60 in good health and CMV-seropositive. The rearrangement links TRBV5-1 to TRBJ2-5; 7 bases are a match to TRBD2. The sequencing sample was made of PBMCs. DNA of the CDR3: TGCGCCAGCAGCTTTAAAGTGGGCGGGGGTCGGGAGACCCAGTACTTC. Protein sequence: CASSFKVGGGRETQYF.